This T cell receptor (beta chain) was identified during a study of cytomegalovirus exposure and HLA in healthy donors. Broader study findings: The CMV antigen specificity of a few CMV-associated chains was confirmed through in vitro analysis.

In regard to this clone: Its specificity is not known.

Germline V gene sequence: CDR1 SQVTM, CDR2 ANQGSEA. V trimming: 4 bases; J trimming: 6 bases; junction bases outside the gene matches: 11. This CDR3 has 14 amino acids. PCR employed 60 Vbeta and 13 Jbeta primers. The table came from immunoSEQ multiplex PCR; TCRdb's copy has only in-frame clones and leaves some out. Of 200,000 to 250,000 clones listed, 82% are singletons. This clonotype was sampled from a woman in her forties in good health and CMV-seronegative. Sequencing was carried out using PBMCs. V is TRBV29-1 and J is TRBJ2-7; 8 bases align to TRBD1. DNA of the CDR3: TGCAGCGTTGGGGCAGGGGGCCCCCCGAGCGAGCAGTACTTC. Amino acid sequence: CSVGAGGPPSEQYF.